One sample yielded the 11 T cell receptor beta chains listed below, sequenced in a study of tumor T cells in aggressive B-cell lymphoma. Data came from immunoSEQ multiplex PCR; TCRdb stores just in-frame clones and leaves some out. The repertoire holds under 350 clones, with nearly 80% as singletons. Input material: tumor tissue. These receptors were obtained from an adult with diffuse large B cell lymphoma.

The CDR3 here is CASSPQGYEQYF. The CDR3 DNA reads TGTGCCAGCAGCCCCCAGGGCTACGAGCAGTACTTC. The chain carries TRBV9 and TRBJ2-7; perhaps TRBD1 as D (5 bases). V was trimmed by 4 bases and J by 3 bases, leaving 8 bases between them. The CDR3 is 12 amino acids. Germline assignment: CDR1 SGDLS and CDR2 YYNGEE.

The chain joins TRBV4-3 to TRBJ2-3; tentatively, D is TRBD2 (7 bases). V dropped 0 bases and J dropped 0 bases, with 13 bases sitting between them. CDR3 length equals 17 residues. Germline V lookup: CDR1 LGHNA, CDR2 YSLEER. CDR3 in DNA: TGCGCCAGCAGCCAAGATCTCGCGGGGGCCAGCACAGATACGCAGTATTTT. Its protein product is CASSQDLAGASTDTQYF.

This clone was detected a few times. CDR3 DNA sequence: TGTGCCAGCAGTCGTTCTATAGCTACATTGCATCATCAGCCCCAGCATTTT. Encoded protein: CASSRSIATLHHQPQHF. This sequence joins TRBV21-1 and TRBJ1-5. TRBV21-1 is annotated as a pseudogene. CDR3 length equals 17 residues.

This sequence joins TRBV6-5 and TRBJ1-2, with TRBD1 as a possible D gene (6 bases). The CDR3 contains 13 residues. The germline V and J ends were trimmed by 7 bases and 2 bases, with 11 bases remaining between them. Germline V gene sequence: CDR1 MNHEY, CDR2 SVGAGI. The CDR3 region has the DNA TGTGCCAGCAAGGGGGGGCTGAACTATGGCTACACCTTC. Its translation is CASKGGLNYGYTF.

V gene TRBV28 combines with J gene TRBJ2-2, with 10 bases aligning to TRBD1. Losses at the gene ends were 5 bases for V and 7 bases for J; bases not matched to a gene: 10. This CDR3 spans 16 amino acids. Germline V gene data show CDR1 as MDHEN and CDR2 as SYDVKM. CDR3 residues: CASSITGTGVVGELFF. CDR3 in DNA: TGTGCCAGCAGTATTACCGGGACAGGGGTGGTCGGGGAGCTGTTTTTT.

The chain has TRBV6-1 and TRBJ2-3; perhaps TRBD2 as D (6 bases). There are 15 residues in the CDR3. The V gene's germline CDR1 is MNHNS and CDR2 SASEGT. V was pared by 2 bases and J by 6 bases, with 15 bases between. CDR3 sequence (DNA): TGTGCCAGCAGTGAAAGCCCTGGAGGGCACGATACGCAGTATTTT. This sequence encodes CASSESPGGHDTQYF.

The DNA of the CDR3 is TGTGCCAGCAGCTTAGTAAGCCCGGAGGCTTTCTTT. It specifies CASSLVSPEAFF. The chain has TRBV11-2 and TRBJ1-1, with unresolved D. V was shortened by 1 base and J by 11 bases, with 11 bases between the two germline ends. This CDR3 has 12 residues. The germline V gene has CDR1 SGHAT and CDR2 FQNNGV.

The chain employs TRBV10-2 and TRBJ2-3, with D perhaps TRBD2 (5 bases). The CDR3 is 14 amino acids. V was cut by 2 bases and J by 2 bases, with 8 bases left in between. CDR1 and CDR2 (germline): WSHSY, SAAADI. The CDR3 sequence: CASSEGLPTDTQYF. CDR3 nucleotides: TGCGCCAGCAGTGAGGGACTTCCCACAGATACGCAGTATTTT.

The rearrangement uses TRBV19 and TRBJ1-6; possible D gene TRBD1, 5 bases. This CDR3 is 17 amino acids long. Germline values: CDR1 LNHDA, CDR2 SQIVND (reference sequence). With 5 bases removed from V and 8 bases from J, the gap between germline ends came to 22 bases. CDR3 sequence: CASSPPRFAGNDSPLHF. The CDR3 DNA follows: TGTGCCAGTAGTCCCCCCCGGTTTGCAGGGAATGATTCACCCCTCCACTTT. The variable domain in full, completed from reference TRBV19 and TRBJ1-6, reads DGGITQSPKYLFRKEGQNVTLSCEQNLNHDAMYWYRQDPGQGLRLIYYSQIVNDFQKGDIAEGYSVSREKKESFPLTVTSAQKNPTAFYLCASSPPRFAGNDSPLHFGNGTRLTVT.

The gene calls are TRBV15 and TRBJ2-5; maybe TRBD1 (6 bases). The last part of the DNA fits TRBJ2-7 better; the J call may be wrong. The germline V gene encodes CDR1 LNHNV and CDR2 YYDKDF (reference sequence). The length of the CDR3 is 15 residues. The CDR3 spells CATGTRELSSYEQYF. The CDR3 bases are TGTGCCACCGGGACAAGGGAATTGAGTTCCTACGAGCAGTACTTC.

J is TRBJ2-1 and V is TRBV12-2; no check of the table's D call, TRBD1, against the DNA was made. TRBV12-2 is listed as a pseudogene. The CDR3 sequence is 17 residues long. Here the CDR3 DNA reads TGTGCAAGTCGCTTAAACCGGGACAGGGGGTTCTACAATGAGCAGTTCTTC. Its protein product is CASRLNRDRGFYNEQFF.